This T cell receptor beta chain was sequenced in a study of T cells in Graves' hyperthyroidism and ophthalmopathy. As for the study in general: Pretreatment peripheral blood was obtained at initial diagnosis.

In its sample, this clonotype was seen many times. Patients showing uncontrolled infection, other autoimmune disease, pregnancy or lactation were ineligible. In germline, CDR1 is DFQATT, CDR2 SNEGSKA (reference sequence). The CDR3 runs to 16 residues. V shed 0 bases, J shed 5 bases, and the junction held 9 bases outside the gene matches. RNA transcripts gave rise to amplified TCR beta CDR3 regions. When the TCR CDR3 underwent first-round RT-PCR, the HTBI primer set was used. TCRdb fed the multiplex PCR reads into MiXCR, producing one record per CDR3 protein. The sample records 500,000 to 650,000 distinct CDR3 sequences, about 14% being singletons.

The sequence was obtained from a woman aged 45-65 years with Graves' ophthalmopathy. Sequences were obtained from blood. The V and J genes are TRBV20-1 and TRBJ2-1, with 8 nucleotides matching TRBD2. CDR3: CSARENAGGGDNEQFF. Here the CDR3 DNA reads TGCAGTGCTAGAGAAAACGCGGGAGGAGGGGACAATGAGCAGTTCTTC.